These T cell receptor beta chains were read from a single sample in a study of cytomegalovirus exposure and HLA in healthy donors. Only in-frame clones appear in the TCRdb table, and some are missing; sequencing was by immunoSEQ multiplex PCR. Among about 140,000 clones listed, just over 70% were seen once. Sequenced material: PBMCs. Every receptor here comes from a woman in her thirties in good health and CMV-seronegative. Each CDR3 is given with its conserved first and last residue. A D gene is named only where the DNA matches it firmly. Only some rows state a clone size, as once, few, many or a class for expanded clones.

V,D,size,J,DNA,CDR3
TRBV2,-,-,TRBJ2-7,TGTGCCAGCACAGACTCCTACTCCTACGAGCAGTACTTC,CASTDSYSYEQYF
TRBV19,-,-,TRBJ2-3,TGTGCCAGTAGTATAACGGGGTGGACAGATACGCAGTATTTT,CASSITGWTDTQYF
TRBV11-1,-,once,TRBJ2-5,TGTGCCAGCAGCTCAGTAATGGGCTCGGGGGAGACCCAGTACTTC,CASSSVMGSGETQYF
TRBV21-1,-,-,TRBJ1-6,TGTGCCAGCAGCAAACCGGCGGTATCTAAGAAAACCCTCCACTTT,CASSKPAVSKKTLHF
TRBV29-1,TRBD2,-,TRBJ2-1,TGCAGCGTTGATGCGTCCGGGACTAGCGGGGTTAGTGAGCAGTTCTTC,CSVDASGTSGVSEQFF
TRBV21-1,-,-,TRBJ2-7,TGTGCCAGCGATCCAAGGGACAGGGATTCCTACGAGCAGTACTTC,CASDPRDRDSYEQYF
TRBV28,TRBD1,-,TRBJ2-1,TGTGCCAGCAGTGGACAGGCCTACAATGAGCAGTTCTTC,CASSGQAYNEQFF
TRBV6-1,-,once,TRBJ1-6,TGTGCCAGCAGTGAAGGGGGCTGGTCCGGGTTCAATTCACCCCTCCACTTT,CASSEGGWSGFNSPLHF
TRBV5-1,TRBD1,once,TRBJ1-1,TGCGCCAGCAGCTGGGACAGGGGTTTGGGCACTGAAGCTTTCTTT,CASSWDRGLGTEAFF
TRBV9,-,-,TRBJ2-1,TGTGCCAGCAGCGTAGATGAGGGAGGCTCCTACAATGAGCAGTTCTTC,CASSVDEGGSYNEQFF
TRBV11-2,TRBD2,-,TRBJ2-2,TGTGCCAGCAGCTTATCCTGGGGTTTAGCGGGAGGAAATACCGGGGAGCTGTTTTTT,CASSLSWGLAGGNTGELFF
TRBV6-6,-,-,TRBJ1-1,TGTGCCAGCAGTTACCAGGGCATGAACACTGAAGCTTTCTTT,CASSYQGMNTEAFF
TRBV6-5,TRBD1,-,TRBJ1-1,TGTGCCAGCAGTGAAGGGACAGGCCACACTGAAGCTTTCTTT,CASSEGTGHTEAFF
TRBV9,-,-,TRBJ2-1,TGTGCCAGCAGCGTAGCCCTCGCGGGCACATCCTACAATGAGCAGTTCTTC,CASSVALAGTSYNEQFF
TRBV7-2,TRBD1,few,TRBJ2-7,TGTGCCAGCAGCTTAGCCGGACAGGGATTCTACGAGCAGTACTTC,CASSLAGQGFYEQYF
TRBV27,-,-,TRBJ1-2,TGTGCCAGCAGTCCCCGGACAGCAGCTAACTATGGCTACACCTTC,CASSPRTAANYGYTF
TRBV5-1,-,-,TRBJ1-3,TGCGCCAGCAGCTTGGACAGCTCTGGAAACACCATATATTTT,CASSLDSSGNTIYF
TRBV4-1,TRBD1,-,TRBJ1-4,TGCGCCAGCAGCCAAGGCCAGGGGGGCAATGAAAAACTGTTTTTT,CASSQGQGGNEKLFF
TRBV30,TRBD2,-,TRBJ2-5,TGTGCCTGGAGTCTGGGAGGGAGGGGAGAGACCCAGTACTTC,CAWSLGGRGETQYF
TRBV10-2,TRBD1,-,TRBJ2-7,TGCGCCAGCAGCCCGGGACAGTTATACGAGCAGTACTTC,CASSPGQLYEQYF
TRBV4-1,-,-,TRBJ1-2,TGCGCCAGCAGCCAAGAACAGGGTAGCTACACCTTC,CASSQEQGSYTF
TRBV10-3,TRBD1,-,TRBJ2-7,TGTGCCATTAGTGATTGGGGACAGGGGTCGGAGGAGCAGTACTTC,CAISDWGQGSEEQYF
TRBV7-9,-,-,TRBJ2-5,TGTGCCAGCAGCTCGTGGACAGAGAATCAAGAGACCCAGTACTTC,CASSSWTENQETQYF
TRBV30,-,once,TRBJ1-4,TGTGCCTGGAGGAGGACAGCAACTAATGAAAAACTGTTTTTT,CAWRRTATNEKLFF
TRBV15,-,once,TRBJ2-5,TGTGCCACCAGCGGGGCAGGGTCCAAAGAGACCCAGTACTTC,CATSGAGSKETQYF
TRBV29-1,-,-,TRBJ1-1,TGCAGCGCACTAAGCGGACAGTCCATGAACACTGAAGCTTTCTTT,CSALSGQSMNTEAFF
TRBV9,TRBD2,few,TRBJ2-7,TGTGCCAGCAGCCCCCGGACTAGCGGGGCTTACGAGCAGTACTTC,CASSPRTSGAYEQYF
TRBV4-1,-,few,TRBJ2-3,TGCGCCAGCACTAACACAGATACGCAGTATTTT,CASTNTDTQYF
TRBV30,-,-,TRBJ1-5,TGTGCCTGGAGCGGACAGTACACTCAGCCCCAGCATTTT,CAWSGQYTQPQHF
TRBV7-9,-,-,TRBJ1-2,TGTGCCAGCAGCTTAGTTGTCGGGAATCCCTATGGCTACACCTTC,CASSLVVGNPYGYTF
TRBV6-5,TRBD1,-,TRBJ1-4,TGTGCCAGCAGTTCGACAGGGGGGGAGGGTGAAAAACTGTTTTTT,CASSSTGGEGEKLFF
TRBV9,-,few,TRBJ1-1,TGTGCCAGCAGCATAACAGGGTCGGACACTGAAGCTTTCTTT,CASSITGSDTEAFF
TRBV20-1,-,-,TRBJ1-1,TGCAGTGCTAGGGGCCAGGGGAAAGCTTTCTTT,CSARGQGKAFF
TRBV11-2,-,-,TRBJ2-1,TGTGCCAGCAGCTTAGCCCCAGGGCTAGTGTTCTTC,CASSLAPGLVFF
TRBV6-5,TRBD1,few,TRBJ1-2,TGTGCCAGCAGTTCAGGGGGAGGCTACACCTTC,CASSSGGGYTF
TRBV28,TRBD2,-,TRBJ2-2,TGTGCCAGCAGTTTATGGACTAGCGGGAGTGGCGGGGGGGGGACCGGGGAGCTGTTTTTT,CASSLWTSGSGGGGTGELFF
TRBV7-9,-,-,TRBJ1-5,TGTGCCAGCAGCTTACCTGATCAGCCCCAGCATTTT,CASSLPDQPQHF
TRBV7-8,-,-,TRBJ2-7,TGTGCCAGCAACCAGAGGCCGGCATACGAGCAGTACTTC,CASNQRPAYEQYF
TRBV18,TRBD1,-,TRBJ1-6,TGTGCCAGCTCACCAAATCGACAGGGGGCCGGTGGTTCACCCCTCCACTTT,CASSPNRQGAGGSPLHF
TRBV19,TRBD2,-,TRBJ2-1,TGTGCCAGTAGTATCTGGCTAGCGGGTCACAATGAGCAGTTCTTC,CASSIWLAGHNEQFF
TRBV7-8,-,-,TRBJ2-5,TGTGCCAGCAGCCCACCCACGGGAGTGGAGACCCAGTACTTC,CASSPPTGVETQYF
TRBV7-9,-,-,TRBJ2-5,TGTGCCAGCTCCAGGACAGCGGAGACCCAGTACTTC,CASSRTAETQYF
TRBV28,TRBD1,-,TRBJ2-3,TGTGCCAGCACCGAATCCAGGGGGCGGGATACGCAGTATTTT,CASTESRGRDTQYF
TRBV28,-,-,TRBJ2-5,TGTGCCAGCAGTTTGACTAGTATGGAGACCCAGTACTTC,CASSLTSMETQYF
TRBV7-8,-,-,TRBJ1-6,TGTGCCAGCAGCCCCCAGGGGAGCCAATCACCCCTCCACTTT,CASSPQGSQSPLHF
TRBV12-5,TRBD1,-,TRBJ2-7,TGTGCTAGTGGAGAAGGGACAGGCTACGAGCAGTACTTC,CASGEGTGYEQYF
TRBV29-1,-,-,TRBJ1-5,TGCAGCGCTTCAACCGGGAACAATCAGCCCCAGCATTTT,CSASTGNNQPQHF
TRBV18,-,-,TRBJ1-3,TGTGCCAGCTCACCCGGTACTAACTCTGGAAACACCATATATTTT,CASSPGTNSGNTIYF
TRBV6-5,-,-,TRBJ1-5,TGTGCCAGCAGTTACTCCAGGGTCAATCAGCCCCAGCATTTT,CASSYSRVNQPQHF
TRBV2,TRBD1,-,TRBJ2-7,TGTGCCAGCAGTTACAGGGGCAATTACGAGCAGTACTTC,CASSYRGNYEQYF
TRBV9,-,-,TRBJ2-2,TGTGCCAGCAGCCCGTTCGACAGGCCCACCGGGGAGCTGTTTTTT,CASSPFDRPTGELFF
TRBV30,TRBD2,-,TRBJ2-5,TGTGCCTGGGGACCGGGACTAGTCGGGATTGACCAAGAGACCCAGTACTTC,CAWGPGLVGIDQETQYF
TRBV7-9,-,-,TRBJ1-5,TGTGCCAGCAGCACCGAACAGGCAAGGCAGCCCCAGCATTTT,CASSTEQARQPQHF
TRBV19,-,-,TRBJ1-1,TGTGCCAGTAGTATAGGCGGGGCCATGAACACTGAAGCTTTCTTT,CASSIGGAMNTEAFF
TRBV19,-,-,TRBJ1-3,TGTGCCAGTAGTATCCTCCTGACAAAATCCCACTCTGGAAACACCATATATTTT,CASSILLTKSHSGNTIYF
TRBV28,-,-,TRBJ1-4,TGTGCCAGCAGTTTAGTGTCTGTCGAAAAACTGTTTTTT,CASSLVSVEKLFF
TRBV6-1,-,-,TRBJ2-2,TGTGCCAGCAGTGAGCTTGGTCAGGGTGCCGGGGAGCTGTTTTTT,CASSELGQGAGELFF
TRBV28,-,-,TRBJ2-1,TGTGCCAGCTTTTCTGGGGTGAGGACTTACAATGAGCAGTTCTTC,CASFSGVRTYNEQFF
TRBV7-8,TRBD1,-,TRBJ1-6,TGTGCCAGCAGCGGGGGGACAGGGGACCTTTCACCCCTCCACTTT,CASSGGTGDLSPLHF
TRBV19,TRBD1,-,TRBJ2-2,TGTGCCAGTAGTAGTATCGGGACAGGGGGCTACACCGGGGAGCTGTTTTTT,CASSSIGTGGYTGELFF